This T cell receptor beta chain was sequenced during a study of T cells in localized non-small cell lung cancer. TCRdb's table, derived via immunoSEQ multiplex PCR, lists solely in-frame clones and lacks some. This repertoire shows 20,000 to 30,000 clones, 80% to 95% found once; its top ten account for roughly 15%. A word on this clone: Its antigen is as yet unknown.

The study's findings and limits: In adjacent lung appeared a median about 58 of the top 100 tumor clones. Uninvolved adjacent lung had the highest recorded T cell clonality, with tumor below it.

The germline gives CDR1 LGHNA, CDR2 YNFKEQ. The CDR3 runs to 16 residues. Trimming took 4 bases from V and 8 from J, leaving 23 bases between them. Sequencing used peripheral blood, obtained before any cancer treatment. This rearrangement joins TRBV4-2 to TRBJ1-2; D is uncertain. The sequence came from a man aged 40-75 years with stage III squamous cell lung carcinoma. The CDR3 spells CASSPEESPNYEGYTF. In DNA form, the CDR3 reads TGTGCCAGCAGCCCGGAGGAATCGCCTAACTATGAAGGCTACACCTTC.